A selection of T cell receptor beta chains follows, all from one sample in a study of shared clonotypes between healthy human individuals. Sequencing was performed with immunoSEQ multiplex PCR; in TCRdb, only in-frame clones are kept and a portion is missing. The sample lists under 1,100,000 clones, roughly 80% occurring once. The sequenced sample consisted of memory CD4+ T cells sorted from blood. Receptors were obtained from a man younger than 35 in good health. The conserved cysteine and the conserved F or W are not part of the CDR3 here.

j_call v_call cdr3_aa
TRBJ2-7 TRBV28 ASRPERTYEQY
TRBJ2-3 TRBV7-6 ASSLFASSTDTQY
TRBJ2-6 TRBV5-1 ASSLEGSGANVLT
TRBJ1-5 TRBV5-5 ASSPRGTGDYQPQH
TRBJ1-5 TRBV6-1 ASTGLNQPQH
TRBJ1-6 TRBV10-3 AISESRGTANSPLH
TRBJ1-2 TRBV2 ASSGVNGYGYT
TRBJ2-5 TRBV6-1 ASSEIGGGTASSQETQY
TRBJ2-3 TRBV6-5 ASTYSAGFGPDTQY
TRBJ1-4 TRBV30 AWSSATNEKLF
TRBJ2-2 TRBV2 ATKANGELF
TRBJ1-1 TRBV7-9 ASSFGSGARNTEAF
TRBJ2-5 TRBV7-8 ASSLIRGRGPETQY
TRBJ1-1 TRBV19 ASSIDQLGAF
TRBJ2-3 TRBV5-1 ASRFSTDTQY
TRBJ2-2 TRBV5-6 ASSLGYRGTGGELF
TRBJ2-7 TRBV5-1 ASSLSGVSHEQY
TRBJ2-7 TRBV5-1 ASSLEGLAGKYEQY
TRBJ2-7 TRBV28 ASSSLMESLEQY
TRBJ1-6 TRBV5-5 ASSLGQGGNSPLH
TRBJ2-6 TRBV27 ASSFFGGSSGANVLT
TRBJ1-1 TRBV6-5 ASRSTSGTSLEAF
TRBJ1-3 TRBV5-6 ASSFGRTPNTIY
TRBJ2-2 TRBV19 ASSWGQGTNTGELF
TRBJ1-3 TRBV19 ASTPTGGNTIY
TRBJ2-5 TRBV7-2 ASSLVYRDETQY
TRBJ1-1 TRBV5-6 ASSVRGRTEAF
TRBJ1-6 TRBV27 ASSFLRDRGSPLH
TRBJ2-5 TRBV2 ASSLGLGEETQY
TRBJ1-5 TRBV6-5 ASRLGQGAQPQH
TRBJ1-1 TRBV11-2 ASSLDGTGRPAF
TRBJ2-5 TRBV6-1 ASSVGLAGGGTRETQY
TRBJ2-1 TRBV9 ASSGTGTSGYNEQF
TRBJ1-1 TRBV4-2 ASSQGGSEAF
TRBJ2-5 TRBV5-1 ASSPSGSKGLGETQY